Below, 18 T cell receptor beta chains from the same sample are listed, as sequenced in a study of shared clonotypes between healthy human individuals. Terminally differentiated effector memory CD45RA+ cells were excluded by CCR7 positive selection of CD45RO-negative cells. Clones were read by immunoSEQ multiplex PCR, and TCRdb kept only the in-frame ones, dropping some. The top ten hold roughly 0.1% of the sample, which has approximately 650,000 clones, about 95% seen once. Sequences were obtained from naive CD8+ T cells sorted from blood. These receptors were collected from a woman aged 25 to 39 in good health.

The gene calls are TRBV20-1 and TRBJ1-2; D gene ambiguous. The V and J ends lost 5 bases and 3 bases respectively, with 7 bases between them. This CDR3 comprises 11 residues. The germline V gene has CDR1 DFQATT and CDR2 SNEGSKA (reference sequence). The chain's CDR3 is CSADPYYGYTF. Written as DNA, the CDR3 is TGCAGTGCTGATCCCTACTATGGCTACACCTTC.

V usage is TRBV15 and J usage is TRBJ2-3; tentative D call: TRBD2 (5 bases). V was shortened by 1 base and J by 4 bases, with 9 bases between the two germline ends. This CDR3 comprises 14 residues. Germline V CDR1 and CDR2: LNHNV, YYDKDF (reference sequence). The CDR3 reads CATSRGGNADTQYF. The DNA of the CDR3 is TGTGCCACCAGCAGAGGAGGGAACGCAGATACGCAGTATTTT. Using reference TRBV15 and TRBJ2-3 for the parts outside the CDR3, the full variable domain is DAMVIQNPRYQVTQFGKPVTLSCSQTLNHNVMYWYQQKSSQAPKLLFHYYDKDFNNEADTPDNFQSRRPNTSFCFLDIRSPGLGDTAMYLCATSRGGNADTQYFGPGTRLTVL.

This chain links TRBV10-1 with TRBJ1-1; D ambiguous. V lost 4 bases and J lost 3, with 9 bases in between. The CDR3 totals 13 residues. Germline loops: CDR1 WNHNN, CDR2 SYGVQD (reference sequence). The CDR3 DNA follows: TGCGCCAGCAGTGGCAGGACGGACACTGAAGCTTTCTTT. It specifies CASSGRTDTEAFF.

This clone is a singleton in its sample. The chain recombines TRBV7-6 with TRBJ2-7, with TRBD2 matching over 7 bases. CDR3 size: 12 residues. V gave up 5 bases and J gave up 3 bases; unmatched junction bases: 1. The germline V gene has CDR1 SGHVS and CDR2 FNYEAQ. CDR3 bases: TGTGCCAGCAGCGGCGGGGGCTACGAGCAGTACTTC. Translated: CASSGGGYEQYF.

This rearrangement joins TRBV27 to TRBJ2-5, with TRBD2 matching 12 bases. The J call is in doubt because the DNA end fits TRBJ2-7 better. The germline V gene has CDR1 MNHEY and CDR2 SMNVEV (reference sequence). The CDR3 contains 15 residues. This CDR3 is CASSWTSGNSYEQYF. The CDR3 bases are TGTGCCAGCAGTTGGACTAGCGGGAACTCCTACGAGCAGTACTTC.

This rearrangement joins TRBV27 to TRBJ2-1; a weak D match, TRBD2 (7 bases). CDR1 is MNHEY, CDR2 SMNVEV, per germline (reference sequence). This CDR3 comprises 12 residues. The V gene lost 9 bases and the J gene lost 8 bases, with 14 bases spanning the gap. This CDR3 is CASGEGGDEQFF. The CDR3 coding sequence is TGTGCCAGTGGGGAAGGGGGGGATGAGCAGTTCTTC.

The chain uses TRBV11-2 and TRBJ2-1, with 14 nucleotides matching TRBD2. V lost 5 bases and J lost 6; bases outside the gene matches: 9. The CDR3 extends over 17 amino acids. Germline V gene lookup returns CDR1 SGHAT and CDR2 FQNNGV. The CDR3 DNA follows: TGTGCCAGCAGCCGAGGGACTAGCGGGAGTTTCGGCAATGAGCAGTTCTTC. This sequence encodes CASSRGTSGSFGNEQFF.

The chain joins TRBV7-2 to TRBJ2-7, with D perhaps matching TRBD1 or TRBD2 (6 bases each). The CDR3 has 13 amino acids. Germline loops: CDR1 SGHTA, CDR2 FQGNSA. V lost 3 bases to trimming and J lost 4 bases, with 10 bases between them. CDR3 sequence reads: CASSFRRGYEQYF. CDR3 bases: TGTGCCAGCAGCTTCAGGAGGGGGTACGAGCAGTACTTC.

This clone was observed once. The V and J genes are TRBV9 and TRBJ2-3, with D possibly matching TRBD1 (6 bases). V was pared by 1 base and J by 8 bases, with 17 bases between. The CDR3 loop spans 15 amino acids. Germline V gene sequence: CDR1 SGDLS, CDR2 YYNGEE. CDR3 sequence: CASSVRDGSRGTQYF. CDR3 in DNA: TGTGCCAGCAGCGTACGGGATGGGAGCAGGGGTACGCAGTATTTT.

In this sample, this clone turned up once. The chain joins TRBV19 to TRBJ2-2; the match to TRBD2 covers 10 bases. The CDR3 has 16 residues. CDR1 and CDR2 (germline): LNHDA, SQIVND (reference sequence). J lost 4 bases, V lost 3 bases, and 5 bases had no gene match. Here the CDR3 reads CASSMASGSFTGELFF. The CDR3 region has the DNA TGTGCCAGTAGTATGGCTAGCGGGAGTTTCACCGGGGAGCTGTTTTTT.

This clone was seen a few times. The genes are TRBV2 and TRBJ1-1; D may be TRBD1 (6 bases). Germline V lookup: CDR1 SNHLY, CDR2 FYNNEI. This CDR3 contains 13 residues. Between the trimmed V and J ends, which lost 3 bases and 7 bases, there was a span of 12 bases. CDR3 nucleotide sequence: TGTGCCAGCAGTGACTCGTCAGGGGATGAAGCTTTCTTT. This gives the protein CASSDSSGDEAFF.

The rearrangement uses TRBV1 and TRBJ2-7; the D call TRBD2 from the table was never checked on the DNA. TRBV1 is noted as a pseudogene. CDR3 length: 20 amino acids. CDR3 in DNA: TGCACCAGCAGCCAAGATTGCTCAGGGCCGCGCGGGGAAGGACACTACGAGCAGTACTTC. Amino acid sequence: CTSSQDCSGPRGEGHYEQYF.

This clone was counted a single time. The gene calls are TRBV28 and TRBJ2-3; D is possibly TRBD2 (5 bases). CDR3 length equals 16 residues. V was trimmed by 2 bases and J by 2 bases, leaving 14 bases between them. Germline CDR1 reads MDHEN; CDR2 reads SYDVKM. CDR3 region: CASSLRFAGFTDTQYF. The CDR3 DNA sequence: TGTGCCAGCAGTTTACGTTTCGCGGGTTTCACAGATACGCAGTATTTT.

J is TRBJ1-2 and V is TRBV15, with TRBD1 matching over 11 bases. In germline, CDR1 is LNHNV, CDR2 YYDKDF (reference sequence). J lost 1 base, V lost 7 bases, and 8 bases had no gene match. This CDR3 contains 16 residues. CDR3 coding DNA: TGTGCCACCACCAACGAGGGACAGGGGGATAACTATGGCTACACCTTC. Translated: CATTNEGQGDNYGYTF.

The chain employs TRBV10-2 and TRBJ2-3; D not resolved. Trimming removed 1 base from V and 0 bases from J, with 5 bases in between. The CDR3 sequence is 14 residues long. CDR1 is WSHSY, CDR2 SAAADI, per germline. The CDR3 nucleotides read TGCGCCAGCAGTGAGTTTGGGAGCACAGATACGCAGTATTTT. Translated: CASSEFGSTDTQYF.

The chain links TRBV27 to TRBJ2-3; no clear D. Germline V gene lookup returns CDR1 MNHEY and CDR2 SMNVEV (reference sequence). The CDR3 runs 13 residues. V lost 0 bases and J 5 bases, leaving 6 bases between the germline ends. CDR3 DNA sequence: TGTGCCAGCAGTTTATCGACGCAAGATACGCAGTATTTT. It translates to CASSLSTQDTQYF.

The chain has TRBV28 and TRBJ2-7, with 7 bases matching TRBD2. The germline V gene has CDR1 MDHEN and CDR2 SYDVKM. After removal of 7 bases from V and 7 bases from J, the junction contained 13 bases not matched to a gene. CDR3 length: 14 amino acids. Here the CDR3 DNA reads TGTGCCAGCACCCTCGCGGGGGACCCGAGAGAGCAGTACTTC. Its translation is CASTLAGDPREQYF.

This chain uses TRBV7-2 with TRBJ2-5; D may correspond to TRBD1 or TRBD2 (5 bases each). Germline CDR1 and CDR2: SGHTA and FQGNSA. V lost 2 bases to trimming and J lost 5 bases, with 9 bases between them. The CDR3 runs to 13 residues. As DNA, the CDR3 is TGTGCCAGCAGCTTAAGGTGGGGGGAGACCCAGTACTTC. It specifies CASSLRWGETQYF.